Below are 9 T cell receptor beta chains sequenced from a single sample in a study of shared clonotypes between healthy human individuals. The table came from immunoSEQ multiplex PCR; TCRdb's copy has only in-frame clones and leaves some out. The table records under 650,000 clones, almost 97% of them present only once. Sequenced sample: naive CD4+ T cells sorted from blood. Sample subset: CD45RA+ positively selected. The receptors here all came from a woman younger than 45 in good health.

The chain employs TRBV7-3 and TRBJ2-6, with TRBD2 as a possible D gene (5 bases). The germline CDR1 and CDR2 sequences are SGHTA and FQGTGA. The CDR3 extends over 14 amino acids. Trimming stripped 8 bases from V and 4 bases from J, with 12 bases between. The CDR3 protein is CASSLGVGANVLTF. CDR3 DNA sequence: TGTGCCAGCTCCCTCGGGGTAGGGGCCAACGTCCTGACTTTC.

This clone was observed once. The chain carries TRBV4-2 and TRBJ2-7; 9 nucleotides line up with TRBD2. The CDR3 runs 16 residues. The germline V gene has CDR1 LGHNA and CDR2 YNFKEQ. Unmatched junction bases numbered 8, after V lost 4 bases and J lost 1 base. CDR3: CASSLNTAGGSYEQYF. As DNA, the CDR3 is TGTGCCAGCAGCCTTAATACCGCGGGAGGGTCCTACGAGCAGTACTTC.

The rearrangement uses TRBV6-5 and TRBJ1-2, with TRBD1 as a possible D gene (5 bases). Trimming cost V 0 bases and J 8 bases, with 13 bases left between them. The CDR3 is made up of 14 amino acids. Germline CDR1 is MNHEY and CDR2 is SVGAGI. CDR3: CASSYSGTAGGYTF. The CDR3 region has the DNA TGTGCCAGCAGTTACTCCGGGACCGCGGGCGGCTACACCTTC.

The chain links TRBV28 to TRBJ1-2; D perhaps matches TRBD1 (5 bases). V gave up 1 base and J gave up 0 bases, with 18 bases separating them. Germline CDR1 MDHEN, CDR2 SYDVKM. This CDR3 spans 18 amino acids. The CDR3 loop reads CASSLFGVGDPTNYGYTF. CDR3 DNA: TGTGCCAGCAGTTTATTCGGTGTAGGGGACCCCACTAACTATGGCTACACCTTC.

This chain links TRBV28 with TRBJ2-1, with no clear D. The germline V gene encodes CDR1 MDHEN and CDR2 SYDVKM. V was shortened by 1 base and J by 2 bases, with 6 bases between the two germline ends. The CDR3 sequence is 14 residues long. CDR3 region: CASSLSNPYNEQFF. CDR3 in DNA: TGTGCCAGCAGTTTATCCAATCCCTACAATGAGCAGTTCTTC.

The CDR3 region is CASSSPGVGEQYF. As DNA, the CDR3 is TGTGCCAGCAGCTCCCCTGGGGTCGGCGAGCAGTACTTC. This chain connects TRBV7-8 to TRBJ2-5; D is unclear. With the DNA end fitting TRBJ2-7 better, the J assignment may be wrong. This CDR3 comprises 13 residues. Per the germline V gene, CDR1 is SGHVS and CDR2 is FQNEAQ.

This clone showed up just a few times. This rearrangement joins TRBV7-3 to TRBJ2-7, with 9 positions matching TRBD1. With 5 bases clipped from V and 7 bases from J, the junction kept 6 bases outside the gene matches. CDR3 length: 13 amino acids. CDR1 is SGHTA and CDR2 is FQGTGA in the germline V gene. The CDR3 bases are TGTGCCAGCAGCCTGGACAGGGGAGGAGAGCAGTACTTC. Encoded protein: CASSLDRGGEQYF.

In its sample, this clone was seen a few times. The J gene is TRBJ1-5, the V gene TRBV19; D unresolved. The CDR3 length is 15 residues. CDR1 LNHDA and CDR2 SQIVND come from the germline V gene (reference sequence). V gave up 6 bases and J gave up 7 bases, with 19 bases separating them. CDR3 in DNA: TGTGCCAGTAGGCTAGACGACAAAATTGGACAGCCCCAGCATTTT. It is translated as CASRLDDKIGQPQHF.

Written as DNA, the CDR3 is TGTGCCAGCAGCACGGGGAACTATGGCTACACCTTC. This codes for CASSTGNYGYTF. The rearrangement joins TRBV6-7 to TRBJ1-2; D call uncertain. TRBV6-7 is annotated as an ORF whose role is uncertain. V was cut by 6 bases and J by 2 bases, with 7 bases left in between. This CDR3 contains 12 residues.